These 11 T cell receptor beta chains were all obtained from the same sample, sequenced in a study of metastatic and nonmetastatic thyroid tumors. Patients had received no treatment of any kind before thyroid surgery. MiXCR reprocessed the PCR reads for TCRdb. The table shows about 26,000 clones, with 15% occurring only once. The sample taken for sequencing was blood. The source is a female donor with papillary thyroid cancer or a benign thyroid nodule (not recorded which). Some clones in this sample may be carry-over from other donors' samples.

This clone showed up just a few times. The gene calls are TRBV6-5 and TRBJ1-3, with D unclear. Germline CDR1 MNHEY, CDR2 SVGAGI. Trimming pared 0 bases from V and 4 bases from J, leaving 13 bases between. The CDR3 spans 16 residues. CDR3 loop: CASSYSGTMVGNTIYF. The CDR3 coding sequence is TGTGCCAGCAGTTACTCGGGCACTATGGTAGGAAACACCATATATTTT.

Points on this clone: A read error may produce the germline difference seen at one junction end. Other DNA sequences within the sample encode an identical CDR3. The chain carries TRBV12-3 or TRBV12-4 and TRBJ2-5, with 14 bases matching TRBD2. The CDR3 loop spans 17 amino acids. CDR3 DNA: TGTGCCAGCAGTCTACCGAGACTAGCGGGAGGGTCAGAGACACAGTACTTC. It yields the protein CASSLPRLAGGSETQYF.

In its sample, this clone was seen many times. V gene TRBV28 combines with J gene TRBJ1-4, with a tentative D call TRBD1 (6 bases). The CDR3 loop spans 16 amino acids. Germline V gene sequence: CDR1 MDHEN, CDR2 SYDVKM. The V and J ends lost 4 bases and 1 base respectively, with 13 bases between them. The CDR3 reads CASSSPTRGTNEKLFF. The CDR3 region has the DNA TGTGCCAGCAGTTCGCCAACCAGGGGAACTAATGAAAAACTGTTTTTT.

This clone was counted at least ten times. The chain couples TRBV28 to TRBJ1-1, with 8 positions matching TRBD1. V gave up 5 bases and J gave up 3 bases; unmatched junction bases: 5. The CDR3 loop spans 14 amino acids. Germline lookup yields CDR1 MDHEN and CDR2 SYDVKM. For the CDR3, the DNA is TGTGCCAGCAGTATACAGGGGGTCGACACTGAAGCTTTCTTT. Protein product: CASSIQGVDTEAFF. Together with reference TRBV28 and TRBJ1-1, the CDR3 gives the full variable domain: DVKVTQSSRYLVKRTGEKVFLECVQDMDHENMFWYRQDPGLGLRLIYFSYDVKMKEKGDIPEGYSVSREKKERFSLILESASTNQTSMYLCASSIQGVDTEAFFGQGTRLTVV.

The gene calls are TRBV7-2 and TRBJ2-7; TRBD2 might be the D (6 bases). The CDR3 runs to 14 residues. Between the trimmed V and J ends, which lost 0 bases and 2 bases, there was a span of 8 bases. Germline V gene lookup returns CDR1 SGHTA and CDR2 FQGNSA. DNA for the CDR3: TGTGCCAGCAGCTTAGCGGGCGGGGCCTACGAGCAGTACTTC. It encodes CASSLAGGAYEQYF.

This clone showed up just once. The J gene is TRBJ1-1, the V gene TRBV13; no definite D call. V lost 2 bases and J lost 1, with 8 bases in between. CDR3 length: 14 residues. Germline lookup yields CDR1 PRHDT and CDR2 FYEKMQ (reference sequence). The CDR3: CASSLPTGNTEAFF. CDR3 nucleotides: TGTGCCAGCAGCTTACCGACGGGGAACACTGAAGCTTTCTTT.

This clone was detected ten times or more. This chain links TRBV20-1 with TRBJ1-2; maybe TRBD1 (5 bases). The length of the CDR3 is 12 residues. Germline V gene data show CDR1 as DFQATT and CDR2 as SNEGSKA (reference sequence). The V end lost 6 bases, the J end lost 3 bases, and 11 bases lay between the germline ends. CDR3 residues: CSAPDSYYGYTF. CDR3 coding DNA: TGCAGTGCCCCCGACAGCTACTATGGCTACACCTTC.

This clone was detected only once. This sample includes further DNA sequences coding for the same CDR3. The chain employs TRBV30 and TRBJ2-7, with 7 bases lining up with TRBD1. V shed 0 bases and J 2 bases; nucleotides not matched to a gene: 4. The CDR3 is 14 amino acids. Per germline, CDR1 GTSNPN and CDR2 SVGIG (reference sequence). CDR3 DNA sequence: TGTGCCTGGAGTGTTTCGGGGACAGCCTACGAGCAGTACTTC. This sequence encodes CAWSVSGTAYEQYF.

This clone was detected once. The V call is TRBV11-2, the J call TRBJ2-3; 7 bases fit TRBD2. Trimming cost V 8 bases and J 1 base; bases outside gene matches: 6. This CDR3 contains 14 residues. Germline CDR1 SGHAT, CDR2 FQNNGV. CDR3 DNA: TGTGCCAGCGCGGTGGCGGGGGGCACAGATACGCAGTATTTT. Residues: CASAVAGGTDTQYF.

This clone was seen more than once but under ten times. The chain links TRBV27 to TRBJ2-7; D not resolved. V lost 2 bases and J lost 5, with 13 bases in between. CDR1 is MNHEY and CDR2 is SMNVEV in the germline V gene (reference sequence). This CDR3 is 14 amino acids long. The CDR3, as DNA: TGTGCCAGCAGTTTACAGGTTCCCCCTGACGAGCAGTACTTC. Amino acids: CASSLQVPPDEQYF.

CDR3 nucleotides: TGTGCCAGCAGCGCCCCAGCAGGGGTGAACACTGAAGCTTTCTTT. Its translation is CASSAPAGVNTEAFF. The V gene is TRBV11-2, the J gene TRBJ1-1, with D possibly matching TRBD1 (6 bases). The V end lost 5 bases, the J end lost 0 bases, and 13 bases lay between the germline ends. Germline values: CDR1 SGHAT, CDR2 FQNNGV. The CDR3 loop spans 15 amino acids.